The 22 T cell receptor beta chains below were found in one sample sequenced in a study of shared clonotypes between healthy human individuals. Only in-frame clones appear in the TCRdb table, and some are missing; sequencing was by immunoSEQ multiplex PCR. The sample contains fewer than 650,000 clones, roughly 72% of which appear only once. Sequenced material: PBMCs. Every receptor here comes from a woman between 40 and 55 years old in good health. Some clones in this sample may be carry-over from other donors' samples.

CDR3 sequence: CASTRGRTAGTDTQYF. The CDR3 DNA is TGTGCCAGCACCAGAGGCCGGACAGCGGGTACAGATACGCAGTATTTT. The V gene is TRBV7-2, the J gene TRBJ2-3; either TRBD1 or TRBD2 may supply D (6 bases each). V gave up 7 bases and J gave up 3 bases, with 20 bases separating them. The CDR3 runs to 16 residues. The germline V gene has CDR1 SGHTA and CDR2 FQGNSA. The complete variable domain, with remaining parts taken from reference TRBV7-2 and TRBJ2-3, reads GAGVSQSPSNKVTEKGKDVELRCDPISGHTALYWYRQSLGQGLEFLIYFQGNSAPDKSGLPSDRFSAERTGGSVSTLTIQRTQQEDSAVYLCASTRGRTAGTDTQYFGPGTRLTVL.

This clone came up many times. This chain connects TRBV7-9 to TRBJ1-2; tentatively, D is TRBD1 (5 bases). CDR3 length equals 13 residues. Germline values: CDR1 SEHNR, CDR2 FQNEAQ (reference sequence). V was shortened by 5 bases and J by 6 bases, with 13 bases between the two germline ends. DNA of the CDR3: TGTGCCAGCAGCCCGCCGGGACTGAATGGCTACACCTTC. Translation gives CASSPPGLNGYTF.

J is TRBJ2-3 and V is TRBV20-1, with D possibly matching TRBD2 (5 bases). This CDR3 region has 11 residues. Per germline, CDR1 DFQATT and CDR2 SNEGSKA (reference sequence). Trimming left V 6 bases short and J 1 base short, with 5 bases between. Here the CDR3 reads CSAGGTDTQYF. CDR3 bases: TGCAGTGCGGGAGGCACAGATACGCAGTATTTT.

The chain couples TRBV5-1 to TRBJ1-4; 10 bases match TRBD1. Germline V gene lookup returns CDR1 SGHRS and CDR2 YFSETQ. The CDR3 consists of 15 residues. Trimming removed 4 bases from V and 6 bases from J; junction bases left unmatched: 6. The CDR3 DNA is TGCGCCAGCAGCCCACCCGGGACAGGGGATGAAAAACTGTTTTTT. Translating gives CASSPPGTGDEKLFF.

The chain links TRBV9 to TRBJ1-1; 8 nucleotides line up with TRBD1. There are 19 residues in the CDR3. Germline V gene data show CDR1 as SGDLS and CDR2 as YYNGEE. The V and J ends lost 3 bases and 0 bases, in that order; junction bases with no gene match: 16. DNA for the CDR3: TGTGCCAGCAGCGATTCTTCGGCAGGGGGCAAAAAGGTGAACACTGAAGCTTTCTTT. It translates to CASSDSSAGGKKVNTEAFF.

The sample holds one count of this clone. The V call is TRBV7-2, the J call TRBJ2-7; D is unresolved. With 2 bases removed from V and 2 bases from J, the gap between germline ends came to 7 bases. CDR3 size: 13 residues. The germline V gene encodes CDR1 SGHTA and CDR2 FQGNSA. The CDR3, as DNA: TGTGCCAGCAGCTTACCCCCCCCCTACGAGCAGTACTTC. It translates to CASSLPPPYEQYF.

This clone occurred once. The rearrangement links TRBV2 to TRBJ2-1; D remains unclear. The V gene's germline CDR1 is SNHLY and CDR2 FYNNEI. This CDR3 comprises 16 residues. Trimming cost V 3 bases and J 5 bases, with 17 bases left between them. This CDR3 is CASSDSRDVGNNEQFF. CDR3 coding DNA: TGTGCCAGCAGTGATTCTAGGGATGTGGGAAACAATGAGCAGTTCTTC.

This clone was picked up many times. The chain carries TRBV19 and TRBJ1-1, with D unclear. In germline, CDR1 is LNHDA, CDR2 SQIVND (reference sequence). Trimming shortened V by 7 bases and J by 0 bases, and 15 bases separated the two germline ends. This CDR3 contains 15 residues. CDR3: CASNPTWLMNTEAFF. The CDR3 nucleotides are TGTGCCAGTAACCCCACCTGGCTCATGAACACTGAAGCTTTCTTT. The full variable domain, rest sourced from reference TRBV19 and TRBJ1-1, is DGGITQSPKYLFRKEGQNVTLSCEQNLNHDAMYWYRQDPGQGLRLIYYSQIVNDFQKGDIAEGYSVSREKKESFPLTVTSAQKNPTAFYLCASNPTWLMNTEAFFGQGTRLTVV.

V and J are TRBV28 and TRBJ1-2; TRBD1 might be the D (6 bases). Trimming took off 5 bases at V and 4 bases at J, with 8 bases between the two ends. CDR1 and CDR2 from the germline V gene are MDHEN and SYDVKM. The CDR3 is 12 residues long. In DNA form, the CDR3 reads TGTGCCAGCAGTGGGACAAGCTATGGCTACACCTTC. Residues: CASSGTSYGYTF.

The chain uses TRBV28 and TRBJ2-5; 7 nucleotides match TRBD2. With 3 bases clipped from V and 2 bases from J, the junction kept 9 bases outside the gene matches. CDR1 MDHEN and CDR2 SYDVKM come from the germline V gene. The CDR3 is 16 residues long. CDR3 residues: CASSLAHWRGQETQYF. As DNA, the CDR3 is TGTGCCAGCAGTTTGGCCCACTGGCGGGGGCAAGAGACCCAGTACTTC. Drawing the rest from reference TRBV28 and TRBJ2-5, the complete variable domain is DVKVTQSSRYLVKRTGEKVFLECVQDMDHENMFWYRQDPGLGLRLIYFSYDVKMKEKGDIPEGYSVSREKKERFSLILESASTNQTSMYLCASSLAHWRGQETQYFGPGTRLLVL.

Turning to this clone: A much larger clone is a single base away; this may be a read error. The V call is TRBV4-1, the J call TRBJ2-7; perhaps TRBD1 as D (6 bases). The length of the CDR3 is 15 residues. Germline CDR1 is MGHRA and CDR2 is YSYEKL. CDR3 sequence (DNA): TGCGCCAGCGGCCAACAGGGAGCTCGCTCCTACGAGCAGTACTTC. This translates into CASGQQGARSYEQYF.

V usage is TRBV7-9 and J usage is TRBJ2-3; TRBD2 matches at 11 bases. Looked up from germline, CDR1 is SEHNR and CDR2 is FQNEAQ (reference sequence). Unmatched junction bases numbered 7, after V lost 2 bases and J lost 9 bases. The CDR3 totals 15 residues. CDR3 sequence (DNA): TGTGCCAGCAGCTTACAACTAGCGGGAGTCGAAACGCAGTATTTT. Its translation: CASSLQLAGVETQYF. Full variable domain (rest looked up from reference TRBV7-9 and TRBJ2-3): DTGVSQNPRHKITKRGQNVTFRCDPISEHNRLYWYRQTLGQGPEFLTYFQNEAQLEKSRLLSDRFSAERPKGSFSTLEIQRTEQGDSAMYLCASSLQLAGVETQYFGPGTRLTVL.

Note on this clone: The junction departs from germline at one end; a sequencing error may be responsible. CDR3 nucleotides: TGTGCCAGAAGTGAATTTGGAATGAAGAACACTGAAGCTTTCTTT. This translates into CARSEFGMKNTEAFF. The chain recombines TRBV25-1 with TRBJ1-1; D remains unclear. CDR1 is MGHDK and CDR2 is SYGVNS in the germline V gene. The CDR3 is made up of 15 amino acids. Full variable domain (rest looked up from reference TRBV25-1 and TRBJ1-1): EADIYQTPRYLVIGTGKKITLECSQTMGHDKMYWYQQDPGMELHLIHYSYGVNSTEKGDLSSESTVSRIRTEHFPLTLESARPSHTSQYLCARSEFGMKNTEAFFGQGTRLTVV.

J is TRBJ1-1 and V is TRBV6-5, with D unclear. CDR1 and CDR2 from the germline V gene are MNHEY and SVGAGI. The V and J ends lost 3 bases and 5 bases respectively, with 16 bases between them. The CDR3 covers 15 residues. CDR3 in amino acids: CASSYFEMVGTEAFF. The CDR3, as DNA: TGTGCCAGCAGTTATTTCGAGATGGTTGGAACTGAAGCTTTCTTT.

V and J are TRBV29-1 and TRBJ1-4; D not certain. CDR1 is SQVTM, CDR2 ANQGSEA, per germline. The CDR3 contains 13 residues. Trimming shortened V by 4 bases and J by 4 bases, and 10 bases separated the two germline ends. The CDR3 DNA is TGCAGCGTTGTCCCACAGTATAATGAAAAACTGTTTTTT. Translation: CSVVPQYNEKLFF. The complete variable domain, with remaining parts taken from reference TRBV29-1 and TRBJ1-4, reads SAVISQKPSRDICQRGTSLTIQCQVDSQVTMMFWYRQQPGQSLTLIATANQGSEATYESGFVIDKFPISRPNLTFSTLTVSNMSPEDSSIYLCSVVPQYNEKLFFGSGTQLSVL.

The chain has TRBV18 and TRBJ2-5; no definite D call. Germline values: CDR1 KGHSH, CDR2 LQKENI. V gave up 3 bases and J gave up 0 bases, with 2 bases separating them. The CDR3 extends over 12 amino acids. This chain's CDR3 is CASSPYQETQYF. Written as DNA, the CDR3 is TGTGCCAGCTCACCGTACCAAGAGACCCAGTACTTC.

The chain employs TRBV9 and TRBJ2-3; D is unclear. V was clipped by 0 bases and J by 2 bases, with 10 bases between them. The CDR3 runs to 15 residues. The germline V gene encodes CDR1 SGDLS and CDR2 YYNGEE. The CDR3 spells CASSVDGPTTDTQYF. In DNA form, the CDR3 reads TGTGCCAGCAGCGTAGATGGACCTACCACAGATACGCAGTATTTT.

The chain couples TRBV4-3 to TRBJ1-2; D is perhaps TRBD1 (5 bases). Germline V gene sequence: CDR1 LGHNA, CDR2 YSLEER. Trimming stripped 2 bases from V and 4 bases from J, with 11 bases between. CDR3 length equals 14 residues. This CDR3 is CASSQPGVLYGYTF. The CDR3 nucleotides read TGCGCCAGCAGCCAACCGGGGGTACTCTATGGCTACACCTTC.

This clone was observed a handful of times. Different DNA sequences within this sample yield the same CDR3. The chain employs TRBV7-9 and TRBJ2-7; D not certain. Trimming removed 5 bases at V and 3 bases at J, with 8 bases between. Per the germline V gene, CDR1 is SEHNR and CDR2 is FQNEAQ (reference sequence). The CDR3 totals 12 residues. The DNA for the CDR3 is TGTGCCAGCAGCCCGTTAGGCTACGAGCAGTACTTC. It yields the protein CASSPLGYEQYF.

The chain has TRBV7-9 and TRBJ2-3, with D tentatively TRBD1 or TRBD2 (5 bases each). Looked up from germline, CDR1 is SEHNR and CDR2 is FQNEAQ (reference sequence). The CDR3 contains 14 residues. V was shortened by 4 bases and J by 1 base, with 9 bases between the two germline ends. CDR3 sequence: CASSSGTGTDTQYF. The CDR3 coding sequence is TGTGCCAGCAGCTCCGGGACGGGCACAGATACGCAGTATTTT.

This clone was picked up one time. The V call is TRBV9, the J call TRBJ2-1; D remains ambiguous. Germline V CDR1 and CDR2: SGDLS, YYNGEE. V was shortened by 0 bases and J by 0 bases, with 7 bases between the two germline ends. This CDR3 contains 15 residues. CDR3 in amino acids: CASSVESISYNEQFF. The CDR3 DNA follows: TGTGCCAGCAGCGTAGAGAGTATCTCCTACAATGAGCAGTTCTTC. Variable domain in full (rest from reference TRBV9 and TRBJ2-1): DSGVTQTPKHLITATGQRVTLRCSPRSGDLSVYWYQQSLDQGLQFLIQYYNGEERAKGNILERFSAQQFPDLHSELNLSSLELGDSALYFCASSVESISYNEQFFGPGTRLTVL.

V is TRBV10-3 and J is TRBJ1-2; unclear D gene. Germline values: CDR1 ENHRY, CDR2 SYGVKD. The CDR3 covers 15 residues. With 7 bases removed from V and 3 bases from J, the gap between germline ends came to 18 bases. CDR3 loop: CAITQRGQWDYGYTF. CDR3 DNA: TGTGCCATCACGCAACGTGGGCAATGGGACTATGGCTACACCTTC.